This passage covers 16 T cell receptor beta chains from one sample sequenced in a study of patients with pleural tuberculosis. TCRdb re-analysed the reads in MiXCR, keeping a single row per CDR3 protein. The sample has about 50,000 distinct CDR3 sequences; 6% to 9.5% are singletons. Receptors originate from a human donor with pleural tuberculosis.

This clonotype has ten or more counts. V usage is TRBV20-1 and J usage is TRBJ2-5; 7 nucleotides agree with TRBD1. V lost 3 bases and J lost 7; bases outside the gene matches: 2. Germline V CDR1 and CDR2: DFQATT, SNEGSKA (reference sequence). The CDR3 consists of 11 residues. CDR3 region: CSASDRATQYF. DNA for the CDR3: TGCAGTGCTAGCGACAGGGCGACCCAGTACTTC.

This clonotype was seen repeatedly, ten times or more. The gene calls are TRBV14 and TRBJ1-3, with a possible D match to TRBD1 (6 bases). Germline CDR1 and CDR2: SGHDN and FVKESK. V dropped 1 base and J dropped 2 bases, with 6 bases sitting between them. The CDR3 totals 14 residues. CDR3 DNA sequence: TGTGCCAGCAGCCAAGCAGGGGCTGGAAACACCATATATTTT. Translated, it gives CASSQAGAGNTIYF.

This clonotype has a count of ten or more. The chain employs TRBV20-1 and TRBJ1-1, with D unresolved. CDR1 DFQATT and CDR2 SNEGSKA come from the germline V gene (reference sequence). The CDR3 contains 13 residues. Between the trimmed V and J ends, which lost 3 bases and 0 bases, there was a span of 8 bases. In DNA, the CDR3 is TGCAGTGCTAGTGGTCGGATGAACACTGAAGCTTTCTTT. Encoded protein: CSASGRMNTEAFF.

This clonotype has a count of ten or more. This chain links TRBV11-1 with TRBJ2-4; 8 nucleotides line up with TRBD2. CDR1 and CDR2 (germline): SGHAT, FQDESV (reference sequence). This CDR3 contains 12 residues. Trimming took 8 bases from V and 6 from J; bases not matched to a gene: 3. CDR3 nucleotide sequence: TGTGCCAGCGGTACTAGCGGAAACATTCAGTACTTC. Translating it yields CASGTSGNIQYF. The full variable domain, with the rest looked up from reference TRBV11-1 and TRBJ2-4, is EAEVAQSPRYKITEKSQAVAFWCDPISGHATLYWYRQILGQGPELLVQFQDESVVDDSQLPKDRFSAERLKGVDSTLKIQPAELGDSAMYLCASGTSGNIQYFGAGTRLSVL.

There are a few counts of this clonotype. This may stem from a read error, because a much larger clone lies one nucleotide away. The V and J genes are TRBV12-3 or TRBV12-4 and TRBJ2-7; D unresolved. The CDR3 sequence is 16 residues long. In nucleotides, the CDR3 is TGTGCCAGCAGTAAGGAGATTGGGCAACCTTCCTGCGAGCAGTACTTC. This sequence encodes CASSKEIGQPSCEQYF.

This clonotype was found many times. This rearrangement joins TRBV20-1 to TRBJ2-1, with D maybe TRBD1 (6 bases). With 0 bases removed from V and 1 base from J, the gap between germline ends came to 13 bases. From germline, CDR1 is DFQATT and CDR2 SNEGSKA (reference sequence). The CDR3 runs 16 residues. The CDR3 nucleotides read TGCAGTGCTAGAGATGGGGGCGGTGCTTCCTACAATGAGCAGTTCTTC. Protein sequence: CSARDGGGASYNEQFF.

Many counts were recorded for this clonotype. The V and J genes are TRBV25-1 and TRBJ1-1; 10 bases align to TRBD1. V trimming: 5 bases; J trimming: 5 bases; junction bases outside the gene matches: 8. The germline CDR1 and CDR2 sequences are MGHDK and SYGVNS. The CDR3 spans 15 residues. CDR3: CASSPSTGGLTEAFF. In DNA form, the CDR3 reads TGTGCCAGCAGTCCGTCGACAGGGGGCTTGACTGAAGCTTTCTTT.

This clonotype appeared many times. The chain links TRBV11-2 to TRBJ1-3, with D perhaps matching TRBD1 (5 bases). Germline V lookup: CDR1 SGHAT, CDR2 FQNNGV. This CDR3 spans 15 amino acids. Trimming removed 3 bases at V and 2 bases at J, with 11 bases between. The CDR3 DNA sequence: TGTGCCAGCAGCTTCCAACCGGGGCCTGGAAACACCATATATTTT. Amino acids: CASSFQPGPGNTIYF.

The chain links TRBV12-3 or TRBV12-4 to TRBJ2-3; D may be TRBD2 (5 bases). V lost 5 bases, J lost 2 bases, and 17 bases lay in between. The CDR3 length is 16 residues. This CDR3 reads CASSPSTREPTDTQYF. The CDR3 DNA follows: TGTGCCAGCAGTCCCAGTACTAGAGAACCCACAGATACGCAGTATTTT.

This clonotype was counted at least ten times. The chain employs TRBV20-1 and TRBJ2-1; tentatively, D is TRBD1 or TRBD2 (5 bases each). The V gene's germline CDR1 is DFQATT and CDR2 SNEGSKA (reference sequence). This CDR3 comprises 14 residues. V was shortened by 0 bases and J by 5 bases, with 11 bases between the two germline ends. This CDR3 reads CSARDTRDHNEQFF. DNA of the CDR3: TGCAGTGCTAGAGATACGAGGGACCACAATGAGCAGTTCTTC.

In its sample, this clonotype was seen a few times. The chain has TRBV9 and TRBJ2-5; the D gene could be TRBD1 or TRBD2 (5 bases each). The CDR3 extends over 14 amino acids. Looked up from germline, CDR1 is SGDLS and CDR2 is YYNGEE. V shed 5 bases and J shed 3 bases, with 14 bases lying between them. CDR3 region: CASSSGAKKETQYF. For the CDR3, the DNA is TGTGCCAGCAGTTCCGGGGCCAAAAAAGAGACCCAGTACTTC.

In this sample, this clonotype turned up many times. This sequence joins TRBV7-2 and TRBJ1-5; D is undetermined. Germline-derived CDR1 and CDR2 are SGHTA and FQGNSA. V dropped 0 bases and J dropped 1 base, with 1 base sitting between them. The CDR3 totals 13 residues. The CDR3 loop is CASSLASNQPQHF. The CDR3 bases are TGTGCCAGCAGCTTAGCAAGCAATCAGCCCCAGCATTTT. Full variable domain (rest looked up from reference TRBV7-2 and TRBJ1-5): GAGVSQSPSNKVTEKGKDVELRCDPISGHTALYWYRQSLGQGLEFLIYFQGNSAPDKSGLPSDRFSAERTGGSVSTLTIQRTQQEDSAVYLCASSLASNQPQHFGDGTRLSIL.

This clonotype has ten or more counts. Here the CDR3 DNA reads TGTGCCAGCAGTGCGGGACTAGCGTTGACAGATACGCAGTATTTT. Its translation: CASSAGLALTDTQYF. V usage is TRBV27 and J usage is TRBJ2-3, with 10 bases identical to TRBD2. The germline gives CDR1 MNHEY, CDR2 SMNVEV (reference sequence). The CDR3 runs 15 residues. The trim removed 5 bases at V and 3 bases at J, leaving 5 bases unmatched.

This clonotype was observed at least ten times. The rearrangement uses TRBV6-2 or TRBV6-3 and TRBJ2-2; 9 bases align to TRBD2. Germline CDR1 and CDR2: MNHEY and SVGEGT. V was clipped by 2 bases and J by 5 bases; unmatched bases: 3. CDR3 length equals 15 residues. DNA for the CDR3: TGTGCCAGCAGTTACAGCGGGGGGCAAACCGGGGAGCTGTTTTTT. Amino acid sequence: CASSYSGGQTGELFF.

At least ten counts were recorded for this clonotype. The chain links TRBV11-2 to TRBJ2-3; no reliable D call. Trimming took off 5 bases at V and 4 bases at J, with 7 bases between the two ends. Germline CDR1 reads SGHAT; CDR2 reads FQNNGV. This CDR3 has 12 amino acids. The CDR3 bases are TGTGCCAGCAGCCCCGCAGCAGATACGCAGTATTTT. Translated, it gives CASSPAADTQYF.

This clonotype is labeled as medium-sized (0.01 to 0.1%). V usage is TRBV20-1 and J usage is TRBJ2-3; D is perhaps TRBD1 (6 bases). CDR1 and CDR2 from the germline V gene are DFQATT and SNEGSKA (reference sequence). This CDR3 is 14 amino acids long. CDR3 loop: CSGLTGGTVGTQYF. The CDR3 DNA reads TGCAGCGGCCTGACAGGTGGTACTGTAGGAACGCAGTATTTT.